This T cell receptor (beta chain) was identified during a study of blood T cell repertoires in COVID-19. On the study more broadly: PBMCs, B-cell-depleted T cells, or T cells provided the cDNA or gDNA that made up the material.

Patients in Seattle were enrolled during active infection, then followed longitudinally. V shed 1 base and J shed 6 bases, with 10 bases lying between them. The germline gives CDR1 SGHRS, CDR2 YFSETQ. CDR3 length: 14 amino acids. This table comes from immunoSEQ multiplex PCR, and its TCRdb copy is limited to in-frame clones, with some not included. The sample lists about 170,000 clones, approximately 86% occurring once. V and J are TRBV5-1 and TRBJ1-4; D might be TRBD1 (6 bases). This clonotype was sampled from a woman of 80 years or more with COVID-19, enrolled during active disease. Sequenced: peripheral blood. CDR3 sequence: CASSLQQGDEKLFF. The CDR3, as DNA: TGCGCCAGCAGCTTGCAACAGGGAGATGAAAAACTGTTTTTT.